The 23 T cell receptor beta chains below come from one sample, sequenced in a study of cytomegalovirus exposure and HLA in healthy donors. The PCR contained 60 Vbeta and 13 Jbeta primers. Sequencing was performed with immunoSEQ multiplex PCR; in TCRdb, only in-frame clones are kept and a portion is missing. The sample contains roughly 200,000 clones, around 84% of which appear only once. The sample taken for sequencing was PBMCs. Receptors were obtained from a middle-aged man in good health and CMV-seropositive.

The gene calls are TRBV7-2 and TRBJ2-5; D is perhaps TRBD2 (5 bases). This CDR3 has 16 residues. V was clipped by 1 base and J by 0 bases, with 12 bases between them. CDR1 is SGHTA, CDR2 FQGNSA, per germline. This CDR3 reads CASSLVGVGYQETQYF. The CDR3 bases are TGTGCCAGCAGCTTAGTCGGGGTGGGGTACCAAGAGACCCAGTACTTC.

The genes are TRBV7-9 and TRBJ2-5, with 7 nucleotides matching TRBD2. The length of the CDR3 is 14 residues. V was pared by 0 bases and J by 4 bases, with 2 bases of the junction left unmatched. Germline lookup yields CDR1 SEHNR and CDR2 FQNEAQ (reference sequence). The CDR3 protein is CASSLAGGVETQYF. The CDR3, as DNA: TGTGCCAGCAGCTTAGCGGGAGGGGTAGAGACCCAGTACTTC.

The J gene is TRBJ2-2, the V gene TRBV7-8; tentative D call: TRBD2 (6 bases). The CDR3 totals 15 residues. Trimming shortened V by 0 bases and J by 5 bases, and 10 bases separated the two germline ends. Per germline, CDR1 SGHVS and CDR2 FQNEAQ. CDR3 sequence: CASSLAGGGTGELFF. The CDR3 DNA reads TGTGCCAGCAGCTTAGCGGGAGGAGGTACCGGGGAGCTGTTTTTT.

This clone showed up just once. V usage is TRBV7-2 and J usage is TRBJ2-5, with a weak D call TRBD1 (6 bases). The germline V gene has CDR1 SGHTA and CDR2 FQGNSA. V lost 5 bases to trimming and J lost 7 bases, with 14 bases between them. The CDR3 is 13 amino acids. The CDR3: CASSQQGSGTQYF. CDR3 coding DNA: TGTGCCAGCAGCCAACAGGGATCGGGGACCCAGTACTTC. The full variable domain, completed using reference TRBV7-2 and TRBJ2-5, is GAGVSQSPSNKVTEKGKDVELRCDPISGHTALYWYRQSLGQGLEFLIYFQGNSAPDKSGLPSDRFSAERTGGSVSTLTIQRTQQEDSAVYLCASSQQGSGTQYFGPGTRLLVL.

Of note for this clone: The junction departs from germline at one end; a sequencing error may be responsible. V gene TRBV15 combines with J gene TRBJ1-2; tentatively, D is TRBD1 (5 bases). This CDR3 is built from 15 residues. Germline V CDR1 and CDR2: LNHNV, YYDKDF (reference sequence). The CDR3 sequence is CATTPQRGGFYGHTF. CDR3 bases: TGTGCCACCACCCCACAACGGGGGGGGTTTTATGGCCACACCTTC.

The chain is built from TRBV7-3 and TRBJ2-3; tentatively, D is TRBD2 (5 bases). In germline, CDR1 is SGHTA, CDR2 FQGTGA. CDR3 length equals 15 residues. Deletions cut 2 bases from V and 6 bases from J, with 15 bases between. CDR3 in amino acids: CASSLQAEGLDTQYF. The CDR3 DNA sequence: TGTGCCAGCAGCTTACAAGCAGAGGGTCTGGATACGCAGTATTTT.

This chain joins TRBV19 and TRBJ1-4, with D unresolved. The CDR3 has 14 residues. Germline V lookup: CDR1 LNHDA, CDR2 SQIVND (reference sequence). Trimming cost V 3 bases and J 0 bases, with 5 bases left between them. CDR3 sequence: CASSIAATNEKLFF. CDR3 coding DNA: TGTGCCAGTAGTATCGCGGCAACTAATGAAAAACTGTTTTTT.

The rearrangement uses TRBV5-1 and TRBJ2-7; 7 positions agree with TRBD1. The CDR3 spans 15 residues. V was pared by 4 bases and J by 4 bases, with 11 bases of the junction left unmatched. Germline V gives CDR1 SGHRS, CDR2 YFSETQ. The CDR3 coding sequence is TGCGCCAGCAGCCCAAGACAGGGCAGTTCGTACGAGCAGTACTTC. It yields the protein CASSPRQGSSYEQYF.

This clone is a singleton in its sample. The J gene is TRBJ1-6, the V gene TRBV18; D ambiguous. CDR3 size: 15 residues. The V end was cut by 2 bases, the J end by 0 bases, with 5 bases between. Germline CDR1 reads KGHSH; CDR2 reads LQKENI. CDR3 DNA sequence: TGTGCCAGCTCACCAGGGAGCTCCTATAATTCACCCCTCCACTTT. It encodes CASSPGSSYNSPLHF.

The chain carries TRBV12-1 and TRBJ2-3; the table gives TRBD2 as D, unverified against the DNA. TRBV12-1 is a listed pseudogene. The CDR3 runs to 16 residues. The CDR3 nucleotides are TGTGCCAGCAGCTTTGTACTCCCGGGGGGCACAGATACGCAGTATTTT. Its protein is CASSFVLPGGTDTQYF.

The chain couples TRBV7-8 to TRBJ2-2; D gene uncertain. The V end was cut by 5 bases, the J end by 1 base, with 8 bases between. CDR3 length equals 14 residues. The germline V gene has CDR1 SGHVS and CDR2 FQNEAQ. DNA for the CDR3: TGTGCCAGCAGCCTGGTCGGGAACACCGGGGAGCTGTTTTTT. This codes for CASSLVGNTGELFF.

V usage is TRBV5-6 and J usage is TRBJ2-5; D might be TRBD2 (6 bases). There are 16 residues in the CDR3. Germline CDR1 is SGHDT and CDR2 is YYEEEE. Trimming left V 0 bases short and J 1 base short, with 13 bases between. CDR3 amino acids: CASSLGAGGIQETQYF. CDR3 nucleotide sequence: TGTGCCAGCAGCTTGGGGGCTGGGGGGATCCAAGAGACCCAGTACTTC.

V gene TRBV10-2 combines with J gene TRBJ1-1, with a weak D call TRBD1 (6 bases). Trimming took off 6 bases at V and 3 bases at J, with 11 bases between the two ends. Germline CDR1 and CDR2: WSHSY and SAAADI. The CDR3 is 13 amino acids. The CDR3 nucleotides are TGCGCCAGCAGCCAACAGGGCGACACTGAAGCTTTCTTT. Its translation: CASSQQGDTEAFF.

The chain carries TRBV28 and TRBJ1-2; TRBD1 agrees at 8 bases. CDR1 is MDHEN and CDR2 is SYDVKM in the germline V gene. The V segment lost 4 bases and the J segment 3 bases; nucleotides outside the gene matches: 1. This CDR3 has 13 amino acids. CDR3 sequence: CASSYRGYYGYTF. CDR3 DNA: TGTGCCAGCAGTTACAGGGGGTACTATGGCTACACCTTC.

The chain employs TRBV19 and TRBJ1-5; no definite D call. From germline, CDR1 is LNHDA and CDR2 SQIVND (reference sequence). With 5 bases removed from V and 2 bases from J, the gap between germline ends came to 10 bases. This CDR3 contains 14 residues. The chain's CDR3 is CASSPFRGNQPQHF. In DNA, the CDR3 is TGTGCCAGTAGTCCCTTCCGTGGCAATCAGCCCCAGCATTTT.

This clone was seen only a few times. The rearrangement uses TRBV15 and TRBJ2-5, with D possibly being TRBD1 (6 bases). The CDR3 runs 14 residues. V was trimmed by 7 bases and J by 5 bases, leaving 17 bases between them. CDR1 is LNHNV and CDR2 is YYDKDF in the germline V gene (reference sequence). As DNA, the CDR3 is TGTGCCACCACTCTACAGGGATCCTCCGAGACCCAGTACTTC. Its protein product is CATTLQGSSETQYF.

The J gene is TRBJ2-2, the V gene TRBV5-1, with 7 bases lining up with TRBD2. This CDR3 is built from 15 residues. V shed 0 bases and J 5 bases; nucleotides not matched to a gene: 4. Germline-derived CDR1 and CDR2 are SGHRS and YFSETQ. The CDR3 DNA sequence: TGCGCCAGCAGCTTGGCTGGGCGGGAGACCGGGGAGCTGTTTTTT. Translation gives CASSLAGRETGELFF.

The chain uses TRBV18 and TRBJ2-7; perhaps TRBD1 as D (5 bases). This CDR3 comprises 17 residues. Trimming left V 1 base short and J 2 bases short, with 18 bases between. CDR1 is KGHSH and CDR2 is LQKENI in the germline V gene. CDR3 loop: CASSPLTGYLRTYEQYF. CDR3 nucleotide sequence: TGTGCCAGCTCACCACTCACAGGATACCTTCGGACCTACGAGCAGTACTTC.

The rearrangement joins TRBV4-1 to TRBJ2-2, with D tentatively TRBD2 (6 bases). V was shortened by 3 bases and J by 6 bases, with 17 bases between the two germline ends. This CDR3 contains 16 residues. The V gene's germline CDR1 is MGHRA and CDR2 YSYEKL. The CDR3 DNA follows: TGCGCCAGCAGCCAGGGGCCTACTAGCAGGCCCGGGGAGCTGTTTTTT. Translation gives CASSQGPTSRPGELFF.

This chain connects TRBV7-9 to TRBJ2-1; 7 bases are a match to TRBD2. Trimming took 5 bases from V and 0 from J; bases not matched to a gene: 13. CDR3 length equals 18 residues. Per germline, CDR1 SEHNR and CDR2 FQNEAQ (reference sequence). This CDR3 is CASSPRHLAVFSYNEQFF. The DNA of the CDR3 is TGTGCCAGCAGCCCACGACACCTAGCGGTCTTCTCCTACAATGAGCAGTTCTTC.

This chain connects TRBV6-6 to TRBJ2-5; D not resolved. Germline V CDR1 and CDR2: MNHNY, SVGAGI (reference sequence). The length of the CDR3 is 13 residues. V dropped 2 bases and J dropped 2 bases, with 6 bases sitting between them. CDR3 sequence (DNA): TGTGCCAGCAGTTACCCCGCGCAAGAGACCCAGTACTTC. Its protein is CASSYPAQETQYF.

This chain joins TRBV6-5 and TRBJ2-5; 11 bases line up with TRBD2. The length of the CDR3 is 16 residues. Germline V gene data show CDR1 as MNHEY and CDR2 as SVGAGI. Trimming at V came to 4 bases and at J to 5 bases, leaving 9 bases not matched to a gene. The CDR3 DNA reads TGTGCCAGCAGTTCGGGGCTAGCGGGGGGATGGGAGACCCAGTACTTC. Translation: CASSSGLAGGWETQYF.

In DNA, the CDR3 is TGTGCCAGCGCAGGCTCTGGGGAGTACGAGACCCAGTACTTC. Translating it yields CASAGSGEYETQYF. The V call is TRBV4-2, the J call TRBJ2-5; D may be TRBD2 (5 bases). Germline V gene sequence: CDR1 LGHNA, CDR2 YNFKEQ. CDR3 size: 14 residues. Trimming removed 8 bases from V and 5 bases from J, with 18 bases in between.